This T cell receptor (beta chain) was recovered during a study of cytomegalovirus exposure and HLA in healthy donors. PCR employed 60 Vbeta and 13 Jbeta primers. TCRdb keeps only in-frame clones here, not all; method: immunoSEQ multiplex PCR. The sample contains about 140,000 clones, over 70% of which appear only once. This receptor was identified in a woman aged 35 to 49 in good health and CMV-seronegative. The sample comprised PBMCs.

The CDR3 is CASSLTSSYNEQFF. CDR3 bases: TGTGCCAGCAGCTTGACCAGCTCCTACAATGAGCAGTTCTTC. The rearrangement uses TRBV5-4 and TRBJ2-1; D remains ambiguous. The CDR3 length is 14 residues. V shed 1 base and J shed 0 bases, with 5 bases lying between them. Germline loops: CDR1 SGHNT, CDR2 YYREEE (reference sequence).